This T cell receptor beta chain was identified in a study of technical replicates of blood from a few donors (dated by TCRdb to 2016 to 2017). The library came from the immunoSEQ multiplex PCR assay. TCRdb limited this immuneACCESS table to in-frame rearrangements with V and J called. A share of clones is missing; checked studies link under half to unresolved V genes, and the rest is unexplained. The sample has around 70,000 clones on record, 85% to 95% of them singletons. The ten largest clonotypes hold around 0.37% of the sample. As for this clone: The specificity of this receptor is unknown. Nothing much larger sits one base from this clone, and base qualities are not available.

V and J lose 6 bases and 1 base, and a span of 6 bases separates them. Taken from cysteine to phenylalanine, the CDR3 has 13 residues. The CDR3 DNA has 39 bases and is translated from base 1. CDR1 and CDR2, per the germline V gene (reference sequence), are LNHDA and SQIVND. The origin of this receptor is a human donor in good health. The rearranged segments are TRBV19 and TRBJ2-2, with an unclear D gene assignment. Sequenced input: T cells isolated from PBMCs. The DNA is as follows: TGTGCCAGTAGCTCCGGGAACACCGGGGAGCTGTTTTTT. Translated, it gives CASSSGNTGELFF.